This T cell receptor beta chain was sequenced in a study of human T cells and chemical hapten exposure. Background on the study: Predominantly women, the patients had alopecia areata, totalis or universalis. Study-wide points: The presence of alopecia in the donors means their immune response may differ from healthy people's.

The time point was: pre-sensitization, week 0. Treatment indicated: therapeutic diphenylcyclopropenone sensitization with weekly scalp DPC. This clonotype was observed at least ten times. Its antigen is not identified. TCRdb independently ran MiXCR on the RACE reads; one entry per CDR3 protein. This table has under 400,000 distinct CDR3 sequences, more than 4.5% appearing once. From germline, CDR1 is MDHEN and CDR2 SYDVKM. There are 16 residues in the CDR3. V dropped 6 bases and J dropped 0 bases, with 14 bases sitting between them. Sequencing was performed on whole blood, taken in connection with sensitization to the hapten diphenylcyclopropenone (DPC). This chain joins TRBV28 and TRBJ1-4; possible D gene TRBD1, 6 bases. This TCR derives from a woman aged 45-65 years with alopecia areata. Some clones in this sample may be carry-over from other donors' samples. DNA of the CDR3: TGTGCCAGCAGCCTCGAGGGGGAGGCAACTAATGAAAAACTGTTTTTT. As protein: CASSLEGEATNEKLFF.